The sequence of this T cell receptor (beta chain) was determined in a study of T cell repertoires in cytomegalovirus infection. TCRdb processed the reads anew with MiXCR; each CDR3 protein has one entry. This sample carries roughly 280,000 distinct CDR3 sequences, 12% to 15% of them seen once, and the ten largest clones take roughly 8.7%. CDR3 size: 14 residues. The V gene's germline CDR1 is ENHRY and CDR2 SYGVKD. On this clonotype itself: At one boundary the junction diverges from the germline segment, which might be a read error.

The sequencing sample was made of PBMCs. The chain joins TRBV10-3 to TRBJ1-6; D might be TRBD1 (5 bases). This sequence originates from a human donor in good health (CMV status not recorded). Some clones in this sample may be carry-over from other donors' samples. The chain's CDR3 is CAISVQGYNSPPHF. The CDR3 DNA reads TGTGCCATCAGTGTTCAGGGTTATAATTCACCCCCCCACTTT.